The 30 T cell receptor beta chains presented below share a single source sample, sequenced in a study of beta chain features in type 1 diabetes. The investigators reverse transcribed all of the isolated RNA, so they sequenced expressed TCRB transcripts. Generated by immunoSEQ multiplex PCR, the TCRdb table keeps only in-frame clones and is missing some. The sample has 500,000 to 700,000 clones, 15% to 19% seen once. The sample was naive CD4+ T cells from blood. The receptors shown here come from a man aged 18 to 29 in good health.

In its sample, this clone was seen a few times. CDR3 in DNA: TGTGCCAGCAGCTCCCCCTTGACAGGGTGGGATGAGCAGTTCTTC. Translated: CASSSPLTGWDEQFF. This chain joins TRBV5-4 and TRBJ2-1; 7 positions agree with TRBD1. J was trimmed by 8 bases and V by 3 bases; bases with no gene match: 11. The CDR3 extends over 15 amino acids. Germline assignment: CDR1 SGHNT and CDR2 YYREEE (reference sequence).

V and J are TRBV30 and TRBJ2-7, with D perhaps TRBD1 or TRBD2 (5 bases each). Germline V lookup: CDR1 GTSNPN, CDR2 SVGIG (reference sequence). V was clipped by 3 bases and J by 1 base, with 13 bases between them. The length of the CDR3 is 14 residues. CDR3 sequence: CAWRGDEASYEQYF. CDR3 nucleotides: TGTGCCTGGAGGGGGGATGAGGCTTCCTACGAGCAGTACTTC.

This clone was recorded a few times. CDR3 sequence reads: CASSLVGPLAGEQFF. CDR3 nucleotide sequence: TGTGCCAGCAGCTTAGTAGGCCCACTAGCGGGGGAGCAGTTCTTC. V is TRBV7-9 and J is TRBJ2-1; 10 bases map to TRBD2. The CDR3 totals 15 residues. Trimming removed 1 base from V and 10 bases from J; junction bases left unmatched: 7. The germline CDR1 and CDR2 sequences are SEHNR and FQNEAQ (reference sequence).

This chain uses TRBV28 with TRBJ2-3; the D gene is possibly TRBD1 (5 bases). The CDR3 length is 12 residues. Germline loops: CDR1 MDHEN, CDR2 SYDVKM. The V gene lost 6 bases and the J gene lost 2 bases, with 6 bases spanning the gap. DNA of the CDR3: TGTGCCAGCAGGACAGACACAGATACGCAGTATTTT. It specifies CASRTDTDTQYF.

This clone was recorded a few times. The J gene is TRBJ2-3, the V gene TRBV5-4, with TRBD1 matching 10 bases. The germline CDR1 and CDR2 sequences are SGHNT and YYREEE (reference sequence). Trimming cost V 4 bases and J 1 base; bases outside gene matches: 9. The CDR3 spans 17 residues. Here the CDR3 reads CASSPETGGAGTDTQYF. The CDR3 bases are TGTGCCAGCAGCCCTGAGACAGGGGGCGCGGGCACAGATACGCAGTATTTT.

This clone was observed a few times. CDR3 residues: CASSPVGTSHNEQFF. The CDR3 nucleotides are TGTGCCAGCTCACCAGTGGGGACTAGCCACAATGAGCAGTTCTTC. This sequence joins TRBV18 and TRBJ2-1; 9 bases line up with TRBD2. The CDR3 sequence is 15 residues long. Germline CDR1 reads KGHSH; CDR2 reads LQKENI. The junction had 4 bases not matched to a gene; V was cut back by 2 bases and J by 5 bases.

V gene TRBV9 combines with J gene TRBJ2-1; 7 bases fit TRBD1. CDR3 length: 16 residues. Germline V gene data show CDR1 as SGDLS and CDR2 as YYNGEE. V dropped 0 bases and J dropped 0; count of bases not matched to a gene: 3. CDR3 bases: TGTGCCAGCAGCGTAGCAGGGACAGTCTCCTACAATGAGCAGTTCTTC. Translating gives CASSVAGTVSYNEQFF.

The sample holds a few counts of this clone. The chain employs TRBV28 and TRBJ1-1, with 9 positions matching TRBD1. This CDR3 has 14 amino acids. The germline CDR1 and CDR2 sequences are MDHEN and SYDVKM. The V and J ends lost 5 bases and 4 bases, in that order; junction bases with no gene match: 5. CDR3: CASSIGTGITEAFF. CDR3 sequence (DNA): TGTGCCAGCAGTATCGGGACAGGGATCACTGAAGCTTTCTTT.

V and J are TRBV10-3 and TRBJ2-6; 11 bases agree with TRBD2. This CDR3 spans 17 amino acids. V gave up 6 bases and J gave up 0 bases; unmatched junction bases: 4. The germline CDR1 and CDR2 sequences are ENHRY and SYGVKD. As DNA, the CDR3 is TGTGCCATCAGAGTACTAGCGGGGGTCTCTGGGGCCAACGTCCTGACTTTC. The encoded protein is CAIRVLAGVSGANVLTF.

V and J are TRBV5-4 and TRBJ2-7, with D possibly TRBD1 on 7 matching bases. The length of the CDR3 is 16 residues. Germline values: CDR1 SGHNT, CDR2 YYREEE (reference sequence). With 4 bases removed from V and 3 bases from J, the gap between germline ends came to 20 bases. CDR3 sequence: CASSPTRGTEFYEQYF. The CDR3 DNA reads TGTGCCAGCAGCCCTACTCGGGGGACAGAATTCTACGAGCAGTACTTC. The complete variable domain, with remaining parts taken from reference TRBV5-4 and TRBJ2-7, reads ETGVTQSPTHLIKTRGQQVTLRCSSQSGHNTVSWYQQALGQGPQFIFQYYREEENGRGNFPPRFSGLQFPNYSSELNVNALELDDSALYLCASSPTRGTEFYEQYFGPGTRLTVT.

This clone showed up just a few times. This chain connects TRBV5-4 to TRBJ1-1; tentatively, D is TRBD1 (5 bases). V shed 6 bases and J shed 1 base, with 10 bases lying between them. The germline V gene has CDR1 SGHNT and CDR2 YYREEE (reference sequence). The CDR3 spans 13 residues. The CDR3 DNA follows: TGTGCCAGCAACTTCGGACAGAACACTGAAGCTTTCTTT. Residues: CASNFGQNTEAFF.

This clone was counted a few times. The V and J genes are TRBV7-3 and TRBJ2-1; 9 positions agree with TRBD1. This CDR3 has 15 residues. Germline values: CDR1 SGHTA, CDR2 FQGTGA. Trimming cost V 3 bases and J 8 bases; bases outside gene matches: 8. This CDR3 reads CASSFPGTGLDEQFF. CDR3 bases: TGTGCCAGCAGCTTCCCCGGGACAGGGTTGGATGAGCAGTTCTTC.

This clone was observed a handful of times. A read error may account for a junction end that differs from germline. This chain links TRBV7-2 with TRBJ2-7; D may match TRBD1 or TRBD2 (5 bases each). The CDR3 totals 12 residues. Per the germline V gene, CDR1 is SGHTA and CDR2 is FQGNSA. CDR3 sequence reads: CASSLERGSGIF. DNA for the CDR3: TGTGCCAGCAGCTTAGAACGGGGCTCAGGGATATTC.

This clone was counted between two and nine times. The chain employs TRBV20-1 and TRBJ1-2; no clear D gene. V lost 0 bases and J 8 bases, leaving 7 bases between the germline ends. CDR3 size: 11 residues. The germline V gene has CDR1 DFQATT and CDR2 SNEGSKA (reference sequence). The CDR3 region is CSARDQKGYTF. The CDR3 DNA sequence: TGCAGTGCTAGAGATCAAAAAGGCTACACCTTC.

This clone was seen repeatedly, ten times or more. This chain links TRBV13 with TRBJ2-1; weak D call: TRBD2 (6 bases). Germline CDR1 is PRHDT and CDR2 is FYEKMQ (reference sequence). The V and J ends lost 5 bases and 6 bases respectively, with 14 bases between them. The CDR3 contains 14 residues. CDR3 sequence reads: CASSPRDWINEQFF. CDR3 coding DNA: TGTGCCAGCAGCCCCCGGGACTGGATCAATGAGCAGTTCTTC.

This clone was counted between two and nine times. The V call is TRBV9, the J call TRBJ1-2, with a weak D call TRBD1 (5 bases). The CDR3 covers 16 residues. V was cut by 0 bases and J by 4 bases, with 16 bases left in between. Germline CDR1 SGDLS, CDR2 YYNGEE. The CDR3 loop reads CASSVDLGQGGYGYTF. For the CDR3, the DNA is TGTGCCAGCAGCGTAGACCTGGGGCAGGGAGGCTATGGCTACACCTTC.

CDR3 coding DNA: TGTGCCAGCTCACCCGACAGGGGATATAATTCACCCCTCCACTTT. Protein sequence: CASSPDRGYNSPLHF. This chain links TRBV18 with TRBJ1-6; 8 bases line up with TRBD1. Losses at the gene ends were 3 bases for V and 4 bases for J; bases not matched to a gene: 2. Germline V gives CDR1 KGHSH, CDR2 LQKENI. This CDR3 has 15 amino acids.

This CDR3 is CASSSGSQGANYGYTF. Written as DNA, the CDR3 is TGTGCCAGCAGTTCAGGGTCGCAGGGCGCAAACTATGGCTACACCTTC. This chain uses TRBV28 with TRBJ1-2, with D perhaps TRBD1 (5 bases). The CDR3 has 16 residues. Deletions cut 4 bases from V and 2 bases from J, with 17 bases between. CDR1 and CDR2 (germline): MDHEN, SYDVKM.

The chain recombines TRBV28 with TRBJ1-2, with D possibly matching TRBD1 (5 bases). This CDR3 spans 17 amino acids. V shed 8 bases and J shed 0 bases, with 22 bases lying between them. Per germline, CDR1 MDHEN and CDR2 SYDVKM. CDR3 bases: TGTGCCAGCGGAAATTCCAGGGACGGGAAGTCTAACTATGGCTACACCTTC. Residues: CASGNSRDGKSNYGYTF.

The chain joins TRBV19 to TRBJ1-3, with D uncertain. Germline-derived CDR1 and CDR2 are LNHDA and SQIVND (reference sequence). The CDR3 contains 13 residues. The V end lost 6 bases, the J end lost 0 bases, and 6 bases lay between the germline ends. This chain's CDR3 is CASRAVSGNTIYF. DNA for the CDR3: TGTGCCAGTAGGGCAGTCTCTGGAAACACCATATATTTT.

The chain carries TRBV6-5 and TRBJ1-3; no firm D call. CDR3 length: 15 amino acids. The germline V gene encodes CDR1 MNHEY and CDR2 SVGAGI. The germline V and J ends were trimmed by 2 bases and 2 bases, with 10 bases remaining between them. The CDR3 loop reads CASSYNGRTGNTIYF. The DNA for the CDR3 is TGTGCCAGCAGTTACAACGGCAGGACTGGAAACACCATATATTTT.

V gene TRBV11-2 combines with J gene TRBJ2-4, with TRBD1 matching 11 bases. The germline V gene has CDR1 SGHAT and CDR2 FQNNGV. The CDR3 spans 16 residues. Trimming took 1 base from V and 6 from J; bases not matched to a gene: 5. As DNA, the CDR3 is TGTGCCAGCAGCTTAGGTTGGACAGGGGGCCCAAACATTCAGTACTTC. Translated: CASSLGWTGGPNIQYF.

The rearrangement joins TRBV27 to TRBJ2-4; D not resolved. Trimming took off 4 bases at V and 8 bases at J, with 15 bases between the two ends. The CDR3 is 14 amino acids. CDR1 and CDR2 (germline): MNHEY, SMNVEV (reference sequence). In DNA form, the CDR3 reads TGTGCCAGCAGTTCCCGGTCCCTCGGTGACATTCAGTACTTC. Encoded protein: CASSSRSLGDIQYF.

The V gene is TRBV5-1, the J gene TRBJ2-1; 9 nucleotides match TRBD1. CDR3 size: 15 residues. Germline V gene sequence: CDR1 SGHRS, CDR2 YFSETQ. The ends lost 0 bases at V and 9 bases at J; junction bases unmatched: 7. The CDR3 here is CASSLGGQGWGEQFF. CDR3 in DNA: TGCGCCAGCAGCTTGGGAGGACAGGGGTGGGGTGAGCAGTTCTTC.

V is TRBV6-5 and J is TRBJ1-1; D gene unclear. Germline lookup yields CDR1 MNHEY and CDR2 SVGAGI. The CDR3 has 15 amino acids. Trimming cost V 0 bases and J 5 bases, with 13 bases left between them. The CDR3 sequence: CASSYSRKAGTEAFF. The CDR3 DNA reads TGTGCCAGCAGTTACTCGAGAAAGGCGGGGACTGAAGCTTTCTTT.

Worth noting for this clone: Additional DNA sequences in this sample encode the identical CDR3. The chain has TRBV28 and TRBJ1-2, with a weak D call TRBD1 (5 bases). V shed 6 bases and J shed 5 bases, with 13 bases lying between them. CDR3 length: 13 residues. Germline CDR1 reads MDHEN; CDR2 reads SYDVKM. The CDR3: CASSPGHNYGYTF. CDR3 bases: TGTGCCAGCAGCCCCGGACACAATTATGGCTACACCTTC.

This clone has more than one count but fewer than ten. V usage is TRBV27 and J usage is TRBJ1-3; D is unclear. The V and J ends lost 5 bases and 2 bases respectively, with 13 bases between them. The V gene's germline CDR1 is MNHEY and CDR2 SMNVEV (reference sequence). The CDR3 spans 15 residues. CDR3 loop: CASSTGPAPGNTIYF. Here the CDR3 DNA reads TGTGCCAGCAGTACCGGGCCGGCTCCTGGAAACACCATATATTTT.

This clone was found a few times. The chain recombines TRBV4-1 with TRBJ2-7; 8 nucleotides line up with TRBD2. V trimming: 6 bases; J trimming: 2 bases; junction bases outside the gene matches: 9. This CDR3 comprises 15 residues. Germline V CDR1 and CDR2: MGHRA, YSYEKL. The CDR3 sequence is CASRLSGGQTYEQYF. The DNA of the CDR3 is TGCGCCAGCAGACTAAGCGGGGGCCAAACCTACGAGCAGTACTTC.

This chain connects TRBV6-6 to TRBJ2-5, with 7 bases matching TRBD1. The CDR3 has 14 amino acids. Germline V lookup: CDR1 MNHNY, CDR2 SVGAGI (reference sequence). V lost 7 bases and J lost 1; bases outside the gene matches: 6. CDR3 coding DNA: TGTGCCAGCAACCGAAGGGACAGCCAAGAGACCCAGTACTTC. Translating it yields CASNRRDSQETQYF.

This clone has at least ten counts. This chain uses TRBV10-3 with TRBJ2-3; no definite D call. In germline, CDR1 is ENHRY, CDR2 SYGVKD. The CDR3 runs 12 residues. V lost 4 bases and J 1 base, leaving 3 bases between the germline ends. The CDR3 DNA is TGTGCCATCAGTGGGGGCACAGATACGCAGTATTTT. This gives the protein CAISGGTDTQYF.